This T cell receptor (beta chain) was recorded in a study of cytomegalovirus exposure and HLA in healthy donors. Study observations and caveats: An analysis was carried out later, and it reportedly showed fewer N-insertions in an Asian-associated ancestry cluster than the approximately 680-donor mean. Other equally common chains were less clonally expanded than HLA-associated TCR beta chains, a later analysis showed.

PCR involved 60 Vbeta and 13 Jbeta primers. Method: immunoSEQ multiplex PCR; TCRdb's copy keeps in-frame clones and lacks some. Among some 150,000 clones, around nine tenths were seen once, and the ten largest hold more than 4%. V lost 7 bases and J lost 2; bases outside the gene matches: 7. This CDR3 has 16 residues. Germline CDR1 MDHEN, CDR2 SYDVKM. In regard to this clone: Its antigen is unidentified.

The receptor comes from a woman aged 25-40 years in good health and CMV-seronegative. The specimen was PBMCs. V is TRBV28 and J is TRBJ2-3, with TRBD2 matching 12 bases. DNA of the CDR3: TGTGCCAGCACCCGTACTAGCGGGGGGACCACAGATACGCAGTATTTT. Translation: CASTRTSGGTTDTQYF. Supplemented by reference TRBV28 and TRBJ2-3, the full variable domain reads DVKVTQSSRYLVKRTGEKVFLECVQDMDHENMFWYRQDPGLGLRLIYFSYDVKMKEKGDIPEGYSVSREKKERFSLILESASTNQTSMYLCASTRTSGGTTDTQYFGPGTRLTVL.